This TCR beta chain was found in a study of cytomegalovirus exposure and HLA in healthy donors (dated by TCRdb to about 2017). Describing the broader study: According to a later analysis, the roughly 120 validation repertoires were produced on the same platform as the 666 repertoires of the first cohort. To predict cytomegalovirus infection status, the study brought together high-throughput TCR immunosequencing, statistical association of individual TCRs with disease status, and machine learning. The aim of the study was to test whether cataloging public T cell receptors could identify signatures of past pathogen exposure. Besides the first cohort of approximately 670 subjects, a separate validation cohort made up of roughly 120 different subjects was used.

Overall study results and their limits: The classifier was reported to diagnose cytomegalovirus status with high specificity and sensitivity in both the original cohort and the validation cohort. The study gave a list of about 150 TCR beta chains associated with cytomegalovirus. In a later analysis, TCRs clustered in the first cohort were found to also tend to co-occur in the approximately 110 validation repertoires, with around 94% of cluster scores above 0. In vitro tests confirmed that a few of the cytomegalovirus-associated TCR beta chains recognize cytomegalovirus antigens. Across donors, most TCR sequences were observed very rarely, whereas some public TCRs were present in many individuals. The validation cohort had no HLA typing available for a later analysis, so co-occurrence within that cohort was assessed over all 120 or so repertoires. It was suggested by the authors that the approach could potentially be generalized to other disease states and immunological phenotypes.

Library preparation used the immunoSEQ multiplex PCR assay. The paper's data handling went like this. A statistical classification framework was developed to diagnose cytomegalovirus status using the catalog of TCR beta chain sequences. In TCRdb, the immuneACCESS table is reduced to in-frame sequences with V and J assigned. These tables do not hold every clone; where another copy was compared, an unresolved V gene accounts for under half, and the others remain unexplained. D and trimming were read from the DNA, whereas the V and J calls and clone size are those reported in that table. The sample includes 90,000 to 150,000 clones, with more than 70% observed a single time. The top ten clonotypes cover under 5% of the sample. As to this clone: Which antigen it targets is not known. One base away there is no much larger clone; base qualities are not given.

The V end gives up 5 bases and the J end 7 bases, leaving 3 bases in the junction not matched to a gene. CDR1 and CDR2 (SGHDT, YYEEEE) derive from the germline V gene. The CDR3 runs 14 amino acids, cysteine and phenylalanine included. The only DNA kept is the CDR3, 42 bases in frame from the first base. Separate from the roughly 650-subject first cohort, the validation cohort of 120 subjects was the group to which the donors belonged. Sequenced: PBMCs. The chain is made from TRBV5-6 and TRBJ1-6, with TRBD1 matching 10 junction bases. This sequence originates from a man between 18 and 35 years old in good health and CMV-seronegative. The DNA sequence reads TGTGCCAGCAGGGAGACAGGGGGCAATTCACCCCTCCACTTT. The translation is CASRETGGNSPLHF.